This record covers a single TCR beta chain. This CDR3 contains 15 residues. The V and J ends lost 5 bases and 1 base respectively, with 15 bases between them. The germline V gene has CDR1 SGHTA and CDR2 FQGNSA. This sample stems from a study of control samples from healthy donors and cancer patients. Here immunoSEQ multiplex PCR was the method, and the copy in TCRdb shows in-frame clones only, minus some. This repertoire shows 100,000 to 150,000 clones, roughly 92% found once; its top ten account for around 6%. The source is a young man in good health. The chain employs TRBV7-2 and TRBJ2-7, with D maybe TRBD2 (6 bases). Sequencing was done on a sample of blood. DNA for the CDR3: TGTGCCAGCAGCGCCGACCGGGACTTTTCCTACGAGCAGTACTTC. Protein product: CASSADRDFSYEQYF.